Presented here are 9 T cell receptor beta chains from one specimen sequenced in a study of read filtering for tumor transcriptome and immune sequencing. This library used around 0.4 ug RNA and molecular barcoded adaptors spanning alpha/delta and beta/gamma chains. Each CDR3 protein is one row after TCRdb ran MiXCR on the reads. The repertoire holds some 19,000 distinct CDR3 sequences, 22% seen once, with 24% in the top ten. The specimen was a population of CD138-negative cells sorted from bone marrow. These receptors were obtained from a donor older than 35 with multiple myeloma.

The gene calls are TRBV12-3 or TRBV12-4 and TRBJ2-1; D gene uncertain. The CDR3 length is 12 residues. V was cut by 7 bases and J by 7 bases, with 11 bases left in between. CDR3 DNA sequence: TGTGCCAGCACTAAGACTGGAAATGAGCAGTTCTTC. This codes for CASTKTGNEQFF.

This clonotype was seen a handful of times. CDR3 region: CASSLFLRGATGELFF. CDR3 nucleotide sequence: TGTGCCAGCAGCTTATTTCTCCGCGGGGCCACCGGGGAGCTGTTTTTT. This chain links TRBV7-8 with TRBJ2-2, with D perhaps matching TRBD2 (6 bases). CDR3 length equals 16 residues. V gave up 2 bases and J gave up 4 bases, with 14 bases separating them. The germline gives CDR1 SGHVS, CDR2 FQNEAQ.

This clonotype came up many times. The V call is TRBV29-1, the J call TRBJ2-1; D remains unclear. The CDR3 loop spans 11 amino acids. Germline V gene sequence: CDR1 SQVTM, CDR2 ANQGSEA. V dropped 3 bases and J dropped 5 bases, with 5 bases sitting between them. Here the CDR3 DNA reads TGCAGCGTTGACAGGCACAATGAGCAGTTCTTC. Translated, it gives CSVDRHNEQFF.

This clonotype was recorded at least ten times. The CDR3 region is CASSSGGRDEQYF. CDR3 bases: TGTGCCAGCAGCAGTGGGGGCAGGGACGAGCAGTACTTC. The gene calls are TRBV9 and TRBJ2-7; maybe TRBD1 (6 bases). Germline loops: CDR1 SGDLS, CDR2 YYNGEE. V gave up 4 bases and J gave up 5 bases, with 13 bases separating them. The CDR3 contains 13 residues.

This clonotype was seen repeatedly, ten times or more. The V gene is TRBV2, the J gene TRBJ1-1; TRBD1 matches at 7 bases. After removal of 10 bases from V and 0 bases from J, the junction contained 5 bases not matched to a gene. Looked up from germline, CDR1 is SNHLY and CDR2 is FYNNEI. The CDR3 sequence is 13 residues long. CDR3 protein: CATKGQLNTEAFF. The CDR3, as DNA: TGTGCCACCAAGGGACAGCTGAACACTGAAGCTTTCTTT.

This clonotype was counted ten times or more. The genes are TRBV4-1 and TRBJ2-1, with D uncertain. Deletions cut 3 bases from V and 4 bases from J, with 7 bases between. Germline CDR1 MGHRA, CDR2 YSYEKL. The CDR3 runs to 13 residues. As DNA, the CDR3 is TGCGCCAGCAGCCACGGTCTTTACAATGAGCAGTTCTTC. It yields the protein CASSHGLYNEQFF.

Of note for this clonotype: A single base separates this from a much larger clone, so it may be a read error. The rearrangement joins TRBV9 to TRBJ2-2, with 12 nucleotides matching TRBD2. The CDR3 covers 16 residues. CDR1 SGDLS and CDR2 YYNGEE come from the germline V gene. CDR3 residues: CAGSVTSGRNTGELFF. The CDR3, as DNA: TGTGCCGGCAGCGTGACTAGCGGGAGAAACACCGGGGAGCTGTTTTTT.

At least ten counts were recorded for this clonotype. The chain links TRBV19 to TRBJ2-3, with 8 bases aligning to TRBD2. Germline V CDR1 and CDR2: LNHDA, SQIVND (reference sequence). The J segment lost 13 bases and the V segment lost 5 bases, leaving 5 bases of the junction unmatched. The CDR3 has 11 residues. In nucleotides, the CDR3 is TGTGCCAGTAGTTCCGGGACTAGTGAGTATTTT. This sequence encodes CASSSGTSEYF.

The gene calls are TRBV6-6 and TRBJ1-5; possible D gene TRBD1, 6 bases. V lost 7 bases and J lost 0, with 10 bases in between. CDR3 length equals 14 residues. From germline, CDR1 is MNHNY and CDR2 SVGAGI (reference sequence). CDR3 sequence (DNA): TGTGCCAGCACAGGGGTCAATAGCAATCAGCCCCAGCATTTT. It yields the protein CASTGVNSNQPQHF.